This TCR beta chain was obtained from a study of glioma-infiltrating T cells after dendritic cell vaccination. Study-wide context: Patients received three intradermal dendritic cell vaccine injections at biweekly intervals.

V dropped 3 bases and J dropped 5 bases, with 15 bases sitting between them. Germline CDR1 and CDR2: SEHNR and FQNEAQ (reference sequence). The CDR3 consists of 15 residues. TCRdb's table, derived via immunoSEQ multiplex PCR, lists solely in-frame clones and lacks some. Here the sample spans fewer than 110,000 clones, 81% being singletons. Sample: blood, taken before dendritic cell vaccination. This chain links TRBV7-9 with TRBJ2-3; D is perhaps TRBD1 (6 bases). The TCR originated in a human donor with glioblastoma. CDR3 coding DNA: TGTGCCAGCAGCTTCAACTGGGGGCGGAAAGATACGCAGTATTTT. Amino acid sequence: CASSFNWGRKDTQYF.